This record covers a single TCR beta chain. Its specificity is unknown. This CDR3 region has 17 residues. Germline CDR1 reads SGDLS; CDR2 reads YYNGEE. V gave up 4 bases and J gave up 4 bases; unmatched junction bases: 15. These data are taken from a study of OX40 agonist ivuxolimab in advanced cancers. Overall study findings and caveats: At 0.1 to 3.0 mg/kg, clonal expansion of CD4+ and CD8+ blood T cells had occurred by week 6.

Assay: immunoSEQ multiplex PCR; the TCRdb copy retains only in-frame clones and omits some. The sample has about 26,000 clones, approximately 85% seen once; the top ten hold 30% to 35%. The gene calls are TRBV9 and TRBJ2-3; 7 positions agree with TRBD1. The sample was CD4+ or CD8+ T cells sorted from blood, taken in a trial of the OX40 agonist ivuxolimab. This clonotype originated in an adult with an advanced solid tumor such as melanoma, head and neck, liver or kidney cancer. CDR3 region: CASSPVKGAPTPDTQYF. For the CDR3, the DNA is TGTGCCAGCAGCCCCGTGAAGGGGGCCCCGACTCCAGATACGCAGTATTTT. Full variable domain (rest looked up from reference TRBV9 and TRBJ2-3): DSGVTQTPKHLITATGQRVTLRCSPRSGDLSVYWYQQSLDQGLQFLIQYYNGEERAKGNILERFSAQQFPDLHSELNLSSLELGDSALYFCASSPVKGAPTPDTQYFGPGTRLTVL.